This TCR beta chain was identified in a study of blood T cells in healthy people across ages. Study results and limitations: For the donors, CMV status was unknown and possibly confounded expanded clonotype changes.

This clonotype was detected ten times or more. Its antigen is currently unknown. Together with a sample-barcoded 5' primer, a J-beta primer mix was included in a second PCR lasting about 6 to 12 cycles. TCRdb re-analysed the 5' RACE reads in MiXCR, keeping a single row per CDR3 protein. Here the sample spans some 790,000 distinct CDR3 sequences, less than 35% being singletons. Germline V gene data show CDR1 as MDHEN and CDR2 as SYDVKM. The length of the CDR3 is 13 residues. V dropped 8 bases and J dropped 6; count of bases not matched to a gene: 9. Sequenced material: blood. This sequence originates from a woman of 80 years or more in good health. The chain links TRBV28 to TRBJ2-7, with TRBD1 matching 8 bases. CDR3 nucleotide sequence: TGTGCCAGCTGCCATCAGGGGGCGGGCGAGCAGTACTTC. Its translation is CASCHQGAGEQYF.